These T cell receptor beta chains were read from a single sample in a study of beta chain features in type 1 diabetes. TCRdb's copy holds only in-frame clones and misses some; the assay was immunoSEQ multiplex PCR. The table shows around 250,000 clones, with more than 13% occurring only once. Sequencing was carried out using naive CD4+ T cells from blood. The origin of the receptors is a man aged 30 to 39 with type 1 diabetes. Both conserved end residues are part of each CDR3. D genes are given only for firm matches. The size field is filled for only some rows; it gives once, few, many or a size class.

>TRBJ1-1|NA|TRBV29-1|NA
CSASRENTEAFF
TGCAGCGCCTCCCGAGAGAACACTGAAGCTTTCTTT
>TRBJ2-1|NA|TRBV2|NA
CASSLSSYNEQFF
TGTGCCAGCAGTCTTAGCTCCTACAATGAGCAGTTCTTC
>TRBJ1-1|NA|TRBV29-1|TRBD1
CSAPGQLNTEAFF
TGCAGCGCTCCGGGACAGTTGAACACTGAAGCTTTCTTT
>TRBJ1-2|once|TRBV18|TRBD1
CASSPRRAGGEDYGYTF
TGTGCCAGCTCACCAAGGCGGGCAGGGGGCGAGGACTATGGCTACACCTTC
>TRBJ1-5|few|TRBV6-6|NA
CASSYGRAGRYQPQHF
TGTGCCAGCAGTTACGGGAGGGCAGGGAGGTATCAGCCCCAGCATTTT
>TRBJ2-7|few|TRBV18|NA
CASSPRLYEQYF
TGTGCCAGCTCACCGAGACTCTACGAGCAGTACTTC
>TRBJ1-1|NA|TRBV9|NA
CASSVMRDTEAFF
TGTGCCAGCAGCGTAATGAGGGATACTGAAGCTTTCTTT
>TRBJ1-5|NA|TRBV10-3|TRBD1
CAIRKDRDNQPQHF
TGTGCCATCAGGAAGGACAGGGACAATCAGCCCCAGCATTTT
>TRBJ2-7|few|TRBV30|NA
CAWSVLYEQYF
TGTGCCTGGAGTGTACTCTACGAGCAGTACTTC
>TRBJ2-1|NA|TRBV27|TRBD1
CASSQTGVYNEQFF
TGTGCCAGCAGTCAAACAGGGGTCTACAATGAGCAGTTCTTC
>TRBJ2-3|NA|TRBV28|NA
CASSSTWTTSTDTQYF
TGTGCCAGCAGCTCAACATGGACAACCAGCACAGATACGCAGTATTTT
>TRBJ2-7|few|TRBV28|NA
CASSLWAEQYF
TGTGCCAGCAGTTTATGGGCAGAGCAGTACTTC
>TRBJ2-5|few|TRBV6-5|TRBD2
CASSYKGRGETQYF
TGTGCCAGCAGTTACAAGGGGAGGGGAGAGACCCAGTACTTC
>TRBJ1-2|few|TRBV11-2|TRBD1
CASSWDRGNYGYTF
TGTGCCAGCAGCTGGGACAGGGGTAACTATGGCTACACCTTC
>TRBJ2-2|few|TRBV29-1|NA
CSVCLSNTGELFF
TGCAGCGTGTGCCTTAGTAACACCGGGGAGCTGTTTTTT
>TRBJ2-7|few|TRBV6-6|NA
CASTPRQEFSYEQYF
TGTGCCAGCACCCCACGACAGGAGTTCTCCTACGAGCAGTACTTC
>TRBJ1-3|NA|TRBV13|TRBD1
CASSAGDSPNTIYF
TGTGCCAGCAGCGCCGGGGACAGCCCAAACACCATATATTTT
>TRBJ2-7|few|TRBV19|NA
CASSPHEGYEQYF
TGTGCCAGTAGTCCTCACGAGGGCTACGAGCAGTACTTC